The 6 T cell receptor beta chains reported below all come from one sample, sequenced in a study of shared clonotypes between healthy human individuals. Naive CD8 cells were CD45RO-negative, positively selected for CCR7, excluding terminally differentiated effector memory CD45RA+ cells. Sequencing was performed with immunoSEQ multiplex PCR; in TCRdb, only in-frame clones are kept and a portion is missing. The repertoire holds 2 million to 2.5 million clones, with 85% to 95% as singletons. Sequenced sample: naive CD8+ T cells from PBMCs. The receptors derive from a man aged 18 to 35 in good health. Some clones in this sample may be carry-over from other donors' samples.

As concerns this clone: The sample holds other DNA sequences that translate to the same CDR3. The CDR3 DNA is TGTGCCAGCAGTTTGGGCAGGGGGTCGGGAAACACCATATATTTT. This encodes CASSLGRGSGNTIYF. This chain links TRBV27 with TRBJ1-3, with TRBD1 identical over 7 bases. CDR1 is MNHEY and CDR2 is SMNVEV in the germline V gene (reference sequence). CDR3 length: 15 amino acids. The J segment lost 4 bases and the V segment lost 3 bases, leaving 6 bases of the junction unmatched.

V usage is TRBV6-1 and J usage is TRBJ2-7; TRBD2 matches at 9 bases. Germline values: CDR1 MNHNS, CDR2 SASEGT. CDR3 length: 15 amino acids. The J segment lost 3 bases and the V segment lost 5 bases, leaving 8 bases of the junction unmatched. The CDR3: CASSMGTSPNYEQYF. Written as DNA, the CDR3 is TGTGCCAGCAGTATGGGGACTAGCCCTAACTACGAGCAGTACTTC.

The CDR3: CASSGTNEKLFF. The CDR3 region has the DNA TGTGCCAGCAGTGGGACTAATGAAAAACTGTTTTTT. This chain connects TRBV27 to TRBJ1-4; D call uncertain. The CDR3 runs to 12 residues. Trimming took 5 bases from V and 2 from J, leaving 3 bases between them. Per germline, CDR1 MNHEY and CDR2 SMNVEV (reference sequence). The whole variable domain, filled in from reference TRBV27 and TRBJ1-4, reads EAQVTQNPRYLITVTGKKLTVTCSQNMNHEYMSWYRQDPGLGLRQIYYSMNVEVTDKGDVPEGYKVSRKEKRNFPLILESPSPNQTSLYFCASSGTNEKLFFGSGTQLSVL.

The J gene is TRBJ2-7, the V gene TRBV18; possible D gene TRBD2, 5 bases. With 2 bases removed from V and 5 bases from J, the gap between germline ends came to 16 bases. CDR1 is KGHSH and CDR2 is LQKENI in the germline V gene. The CDR3 runs 15 residues. CDR3: CASSPEDGVGNEQYF. As DNA, the CDR3 is TGTGCCAGCTCACCAGAGGACGGGGTGGGCAACGAGCAGTACTTC.

V is TRBV27 and J is TRBJ2-7; D may match TRBD1 or TRBD2 (5 bases each). The germline V gene has CDR1 MNHEY and CDR2 SMNVEV (reference sequence). The V end lost 3 bases, the J end lost 3 bases, and 12 bases lay between the germline ends. The CDR3 extends over 14 amino acids. The CDR3 coding sequence is TGTGCCAGCAGTTTTATGGGACGGATCTACGAGCAGTACTTC. This encodes CASSFMGRIYEQYF.

This clone was picked up a small number of times. The same CDR3 is also encoded by other DNA sequences in this sample. CDR3 sequence reads: CASSQDQGSGNTIYF. CDR3 bases: TGCGCCAGCAGCCAAGATCAGGGCTCTGGAAACACCATATATTTT. This rearrangement joins TRBV4-1 to TRBJ1-3; weak D call: TRBD1 (5 bases). The CDR3 contains 15 residues. Trimming took off 0 bases at V and 0 bases at J, with 6 bases between the two ends. Germline CDR1 MGHRA, CDR2 YSYEKL.